These T cell receptor beta chains were read from a single sample in a study of shared clonotypes between healthy human individuals. Produced via immunoSEQ multiplex PCR; TCRdb's table is partial and in-frame only. The profile shows about 660,000 clones, over 65% of them singletons. Material for sequencing was memory CD4+ T cells sorted from blood. The receptors were sampled from a woman in her 30s in good health. Each CDR3 is given with its conserved first and last residue. A D gene is named only where the DNA matches it firmly. Clone sizes are given selectively: once, few, many, or a class where the clone is expanded.

clone_size j_call d_call v_call cdr3_aa cdr3_nt
many TRBJ2-1 - TRBV5-4 CASRDQGSSYNEQFF TGTGCCAGCAGGGACCAGGGGAGCTCCTACAATGAGCAGTTCTTC
- TRBJ1-2 - TRBV7-9 CASSLQSMPYGYTF TGTGCCAGCAGCTTACAGAGCATGCCTTATGGCTACACCTTC
- TRBJ1-2 TRBD1 TRBV7-8 CASSLTGTTGTGARYGYTF TGTGCCAGCAGCTTAACGGGGACGACCGGGACAGGGGCCCGATATGGCTACACCTTC
- TRBJ1-1 - TRBV18 CASSLRQDTEAFF TGTGCCAGCTCTCTTCGGCAGGACACTGAAGCTTTCTTT
- TRBJ2-7 TRBD2 TRBV15 CATSTGLAGYEQYF TGTGCCACCAGTACCGGACTAGCGGGATACGAGCAGTACTTC
few TRBJ1-1 TRBD1 TRBV10-3 CAISELGQGASEAFF TGTGCCATCAGTGAGCTCGGACAGGGGGCATCTGAAGCTTTCTTT
- TRBJ1-2 - TRBV7-2 CASAQLLYGYTF TGTGCCAGCGCCCAACTTCTCTATGGCTACACCTTC
- TRBJ2-1 TRBD2 TRBV30 CAWSSGLAHNEQFF TGTGCCTGGAGTTCGGGACTAGCCCACAATGAGCAGTTCTTC
- TRBJ1-5 TRBD1 TRBV28 CASRDRGHINQPQHF TGTGCCAGCAGAGACAGGGGGCATATCAATCAGCCCCAGCATTTT
once TRBJ1-1 - TRBV2 CASSDFGGGNTEAFF TGTGCCAGCAGTGATTTCGGGGGTGGGAACACTGAAGCTTTCTTT
- TRBJ1-1 TRBD1 TRBV6-1 CASSHWTGPNTEAFF TGTGCCAGCAGTCATTGGACAGGCCCGAACACTGAAGCTTTCTTT
- TRBJ2-3 - TRBV2 CASSGFHTQYF TGTGCCAGCAGTGGTTTCCATACGCAGTATTTT
- TRBJ2-5 - TRBV7-9 CASSFYRETQYF TGTGCCAGCAGCTTTTACAGGGAGACCCAGTACTTC
- TRBJ2-7 - TRBV29-1 CSVPVGGTLVDEQYF TGCAGCGTTCCTGTCGGCGGGACCCTTGTCGACGAGCAGTACTTC
- TRBJ1-1 - TRBV7-6 CASQSGGVRNTEAFF TGTGCCAGCCAATCGGGGGGCGTCCGGAACACTGAAGCTTTCTTT
- TRBJ2-7 TRBD1 TRBV30 CAWTTGVAYEQYF TGTGCCTGGACGACAGGGGTTGCGTACGAGCAGTACTTC
few TRBJ1-1 - TRBV11-2 CASSHVDSMNTEAFF TGTGCCAGCAGCCACGTGGACAGTATGAACACTGAAGCTTTCTTT
few TRBJ2-5 - TRBV19 CASSRGLEVLRETQYF TGTGCCAGTAGTAGGGGCCTTGAGGTTCTCCGGGAGACCCAGTACTTC
once TRBJ2-1 TRBD2 TRBV9 CASSEGTSGVSYNEQFF TGTGCCAGCAGCGAAGGGACTAGCGGGGTCTCCTACAATGAGCAGTTCTTC
few TRBJ2-7 - TRBV29-1 CSVLSTSSYEQYF TGCAGCGTTTTGTCGACAAGCTCCTACGAGCAGTACTTC
few TRBJ2-1 TRBD1 TRBV7-6 CASSPGDRAYNEQFF TGTGCCAGCAGCCCGGGGGACAGGGCCTACAATGAGCAGTTCTTC
few TRBJ2-3 - TRBV6-1 CATSSSSSTDTQYF TGTGCCACTTCCTCTTCTTCTAGCACAGATACGCAGTATTTT
- TRBJ1-2 TRBD1 TRBV28 CASRLQGWYGYTF TGTGCCAGCAGGCTACAGGGGTGGTATGGCTACACCTTC
- TRBJ2-1 TRBD2 TRBV23-1 CASSQTQGTSGREEQFF TGCGCCAGCAGTCAAACCCAAGGGACTAGCGGGAGGGAGGAGCAGTTCTTC
- TRBJ2-5 - TRBV11-2 CASSLRRIYQETQYF TGTGCCAGCAGCTTACGGCGGATCTACCAAGAGACCCAGTACTTC
- TRBJ2-2 - TRBV19 CASTSVGGLAGELFF TGTGCCAGTACATCGGTCGGGGGACTGGCCGGGGAGCTGTTTTTT
- TRBJ2-2 TRBD2 TRBV5-1 CASSRLAENTGELFF TGCGCCAGCAGCAGACTAGCGGAAAACACCGGGGAGCTGTTTTTT
once TRBJ2-3 - TRBV11-3 CASSPPPSADTQYF TGTGCCAGCAGTCCACCTCCTAGCGCAGATACGCAGTATTTT
many TRBJ1-5 - TRBV2 CASTPNFGGNQPQHF TGTGCCAGCACCCCCAATTTTGGTGGAAATCAGCCCCAGCATTTT
- TRBJ2-7 - TRBV10-1 CASSRDLYEQYF TGCGCCAGCAGTCGGGACCTTTACGAGCAGTACTTC
- TRBJ2-2 TRBD1 TRBV19 CASRTGTGGTGELFF TGTGCCAGTAGGACCGGGACAGGGGGAACCGGGGAGCTGTTTTTT
once TRBJ2-7 TRBD1 TRBV5-1 CASSQTGASSYEQYF TGCGCCAGCAGCCAGACAGGGGCTTCCTCCTACGAGCAGTACTTC
- TRBJ2-1 - TRBV7-2 CASSYPPSYNEQFF TGTGCCAGCAGCTACCCGCCCTCCTACAATGAGCAGTTCTTC
- TRBJ2-7 - TRBV4-1 CASSQPFQYEQYF TGCGCCAGCAGCCAACCTTTCCAGTACGAGCAGTACTTC
- TRBJ1-2 - TRBV6-5 CASRSPPESGYTF TGTGCCAGCAGATCCCCCCCGGAGAGTGGCTACACCTTC
- TRBJ2-4 - TRBV28 CASSSLTLDIQYF TGTGCCAGCAGTTCCTTAACCCTAGACATTCAGTACTTC
- TRBJ2-7 TRBD1 TRBV5-1 CASSPPYTGGQAYEQYF TGCGCCAGCAGCCCACCTTACACAGGGGGACAAGCCTACGAGCAGTACTTC
once TRBJ1-5 - TRBV15 CATSRKGQRYSNQPQHF TGTGCCACCAGCAGAAAAGGACAGCGTTATAGCAATCAGCCCCAGCATTTT
- TRBJ2-5 TRBD2 TRBV18 CASSPDSGRAETQYF TGTGCCAGCTCACCGGATAGCGGGAGGGCCGAGACCCAGTACTTC
- TRBJ2-2 - TRBV4-1 CASSVPGNTGELFF TGCGCCAGCAGCGTTCCGGGAAACACCGGGGAGCTGTTTTTT
- TRBJ1-2 - TRBV18 CASSLPSKANYGYTF TGTGCCAGCTCACTGCCCTCGAAAGCTAACTATGGCTACACCTTC
few TRBJ1-3 - TRBV30 CAWGGGLGPDTIYF TGTGCCTGGGGAGGGGGTTTAGGACCGGACACCATATATTTT
few TRBJ2-7 TRBD1 TRBV19 CASSTGQGTYEQYF TGTGCCAGTAGTACGGGACAGGGGACCTACGAGCAGTACTTC
- TRBJ2-5 TRBD1 TRBV10-3 CAANGPGQGQETQYF TGTGCCGCAAATGGACCGGGACAGGGACAAGAGACCCAGTACTTC
- TRBJ2-7 TRBD2 TRBV14 CASSWGLARTNEQYF TGTGCCAGCAGCTGGGGACTAGCGCGAACTAACGAGCAGTACTTC
few TRBJ1-1 - TRBV21-1 CASSKDTVTEAFF TGTGCCAGCAGCAAAGACACGGTAACTGAAGCTTTCTTT
- TRBJ1-2 - TRBV10-2 CASSDWGFGYTF TGCGCCAGCAGTGATTGGGGCTTCGGTTACACCTTC
once TRBJ2-5 TRBD1 TRBV5-1 CASSKGQGETQYF TGCGCCAGCAGCAAAGGACAGGGCGAGACCCAGTACTTC
- TRBJ2-7 - TRBV6-6 CASSYKAHSYEQYF TGTGCCAGCAGTTACAAGGCCCACTCCTACGAGCAGTACTTC
once TRBJ1-5 TRBD1 TRBV7-2 CASSWETGRNQPQHF TGTGCCAGCAGCTGGGAGACAGGGCGAAATCAGCCCCAGCATTTT
- TRBJ1-2 TRBD1 TRBV18 CASSPRTGEHYGYTF TGTGCCAGCTCACCCCGGACAGGGGAGCACTATGGCTACACCTTC